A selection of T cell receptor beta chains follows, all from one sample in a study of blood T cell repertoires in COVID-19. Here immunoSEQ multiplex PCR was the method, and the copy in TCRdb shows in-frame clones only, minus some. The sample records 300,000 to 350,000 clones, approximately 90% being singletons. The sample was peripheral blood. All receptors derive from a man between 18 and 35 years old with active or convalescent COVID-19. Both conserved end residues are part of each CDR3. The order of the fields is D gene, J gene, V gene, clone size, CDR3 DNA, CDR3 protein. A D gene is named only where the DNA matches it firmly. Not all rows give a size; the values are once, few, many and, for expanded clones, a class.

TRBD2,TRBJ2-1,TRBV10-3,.,TGTGCCATCAGTGAAGGACTAGCGGGAGCTGGTGAGCAGTTCTTC,CAISEGLAGAGEQFF
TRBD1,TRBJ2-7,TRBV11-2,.,TGTGCCAGCAGCTTCCGGACAGGGAATAGGGACGAGCAGTACTTC,CASSFRTGNRDEQYF
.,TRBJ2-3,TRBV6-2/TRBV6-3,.,TGTGCCAGCAGTTCCAGGGGAGCGGTCACAGATACGCAGTATTTT,CASSSRGAVTDTQYF
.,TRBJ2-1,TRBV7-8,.,TGTGCCAGCAGCTTATTACCCCCCGGAGGGAACTACAATGAGCAGTTCTTC,CASSLLPPGGNYNEQFF
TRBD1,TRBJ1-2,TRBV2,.,TGTGCCAGCAGATTACGGGACAGGGACAGCTATGGCTACACCTTC,CASRLRDRDSYGYTF
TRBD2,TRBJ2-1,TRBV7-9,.,TGTGCCAGCAGCTTCCTAGCGGGAGGCCCCAATGAGCAGTTCTTC,CASSFLAGGPNEQFF
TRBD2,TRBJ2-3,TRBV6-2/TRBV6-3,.,TGTGCCAGCACCCCGCAAAGACTAGCGGAAGGTACGCAGTATTTT,CASTPQRLAEGTQYF
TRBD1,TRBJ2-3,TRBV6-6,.,TGTGCCAGCAGTTTATCCGGGACAGGCACAGATACGCAGTATTTT,CASSLSGTGTDTQYF
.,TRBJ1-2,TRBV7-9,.,TGTGCCAGCAGCCCTGGACAGAACTATGGCTACACCTTC,CASSPGQNYGYTF
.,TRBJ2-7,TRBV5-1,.,TGCGCCAGCAGCTTGGGTAGCGGAGATGTATCAGACTACTTC,CASSLGSGDVSDYF
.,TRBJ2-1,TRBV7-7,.,TGTGCCAGCAGCTTAGCGGCGGGACCCTACAATGAGCAGTTCTTC,CASSLAAGPYNEQFF
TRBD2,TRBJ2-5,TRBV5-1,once,TGCGCCAGCAGTCGAGATACTAGCGGGATGGTGAAGACCCAGTACTTC,CASSRDTSGMVKTQYF
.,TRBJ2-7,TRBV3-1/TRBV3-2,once,TGTGCCAGCAGCCAAGGGGGGGGCTTTAGCTCCTACGAGCAGTACTTC,CASSQGGGFSSYEQYF
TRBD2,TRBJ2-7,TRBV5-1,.,TGCGCCAGCAGCCAGGGACTAGTGGCCTACGAGCAGTACTTC,CASSQGLVAYEQYF
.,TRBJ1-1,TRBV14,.,TGTGCCAGCAGCCAAATAGGTCAGGGGAACACTGAAGCTTTCTTT,CASSQIGQGNTEAFF
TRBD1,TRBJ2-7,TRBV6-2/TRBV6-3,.,TGTGCCAGCAGTCTCCGCGGACAGGGATCCTACGAGCAGTACTTC,CASSLRGQGSYEQYF
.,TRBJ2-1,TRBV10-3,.,TGTGCCATCAGTGAGTGGCTTGGGGGCGGACTTTCGGGCAATGAGCAGTTCTTC,CAISEWLGGGLSGNEQFF
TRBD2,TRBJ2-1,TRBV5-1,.,TGCGCCAGCAGCTATGCGTCGGGACTAGCGGGGGCTTTCTCCTACAATGAGCAGTTCTTC,CASSYASGLAGAFSYNEQFF
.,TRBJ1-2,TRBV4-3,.,TGCGCCAGCAGCCAAGATGCCCGTCCCAACTATTATGGCTACACCTTC,CASSQDARPNYYGYTF
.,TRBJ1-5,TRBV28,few,TGTGCCAGCAGTCCCCCCCCGAGGCGAGATAGCAATCAGCCCCAGCATTTT,CASSPPPRRDSNQPQHF
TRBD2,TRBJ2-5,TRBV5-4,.,TGTGCCAGCTCGACCAGCGGGAGAGACCCGTACCAAGAGACCCAGTACTTC,CASSTSGRDPYQETQYF
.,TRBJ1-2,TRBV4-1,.,TGCGCCAGCAACCCCACGACAGCCGCCCCCTATGGCTACACCTTC,CASNPTTAAPYGYTF
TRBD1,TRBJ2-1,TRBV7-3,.,TGTGCCAGCAGCCAAACCGGGACAGCGCAGTTCTTC,CASSQTGTAQFF
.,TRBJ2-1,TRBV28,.,TGTGCCAGCAGTCCTAACCCCCTCCTGAGGAATGAGCAGTTCTTC,CASSPNPLLRNEQFF
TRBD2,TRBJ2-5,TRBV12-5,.,TGTGCTAGTGGCTTTTTTAGCGGGGGGGCGCGAACCCAGTACTTC,CASGFFSGGARTQYF
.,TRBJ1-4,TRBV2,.,TGTGCCAGCAGATACAGGGAAGCTAATGAAAAACTGTTTTTT,CASRYREANEKLFF
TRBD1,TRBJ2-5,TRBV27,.,TGTGCCAGCGAAGGGGGCGACGGGGAGACCCAGTACTTC,CASEGGDGETQYF
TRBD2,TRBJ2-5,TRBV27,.,TGTGCCAGCAGTTTAGGGACTAGCGGGAAAGAGACCCAGTACTTC,CASSLGTSGKETQYF
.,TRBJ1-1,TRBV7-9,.,TGTGCCAGCAGCCAGGCTATGGAAGCTTTCTTT,CASSQAMEAFF
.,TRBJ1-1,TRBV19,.,TGTGCCAGTACCTCCCTGACTGAAGCTTTCTTT,CASTSLTEAFF
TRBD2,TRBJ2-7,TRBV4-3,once,TGCGCCAGCAGCCCCCGAACGGGGGGTATCTACGAGCAGTACTTC,CASSPRTGGIYEQYF
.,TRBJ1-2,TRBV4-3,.,TGCGCCAGCAGCCAGGGGGGTGACCCCTATGGCTACACCTTC,CASSQGGDPYGYTF
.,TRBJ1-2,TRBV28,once,TGTGCCAGCACCCCAACGCAGACCGGAGAAGGCTACACCTTC,CASTPTQTGEGYTF
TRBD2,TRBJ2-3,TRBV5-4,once,TGTGCCAGCAGCACCAGACTAGCAGGGACAGATACGCAGTATTTT,CASSTRLAGTDTQYF
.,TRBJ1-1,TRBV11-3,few,TGTGCCAGCAGCCAAGGGCAGGGTACCACTGAAGCTTTCTTT,CASSQGQGTTEAFF
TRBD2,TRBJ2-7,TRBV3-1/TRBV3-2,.,TGTGCCAGCAGCCAAGGGCGGGGGAGAAAGGGATCCTACGAGCAGTACTTC,CASSQGRGRKGSYEQYF
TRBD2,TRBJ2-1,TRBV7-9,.,TGTGCCAGCAGCTACGCTAGACTAGCGGGGGCCTTCTTGAACAATGAGCAGTTCTTC,CASSYARLAGAFLNNEQFF
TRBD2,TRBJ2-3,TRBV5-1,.,TGCGCCAGCAGCTTCCTGGGACTAGCACCAGATACGCAGTATTTT,CASSFLGLAPDTQYF
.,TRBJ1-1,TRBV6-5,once,TGTGCCAGCAGCGAGTTGGGGGGAAACACTGAAGCTTTCTTT,CASSELGGNTEAFF
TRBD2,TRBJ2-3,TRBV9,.,TGTGCCAGCAGCGTAGAGGGACTAGTGGCAGATACGCAGTATTTT,CASSVEGLVADTQYF
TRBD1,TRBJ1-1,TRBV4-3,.,TGCGCCAGCAGCCAGGACAGGGTGGTTTCCACTGAAGCTTTCTTT,CASSQDRVVSTEAFF
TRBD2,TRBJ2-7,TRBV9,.,TGTGCCAGCAGCGCTAGCGGGAGATGGGGGCGCGAGCAGTACTTC,CASSASGRWGREQYF
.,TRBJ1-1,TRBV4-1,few,TGCGCCAGCAGCCAAACAGGGCAGGGTCTGAACACTGAAGCTTTCTTT,CASSQTGQGLNTEAFF
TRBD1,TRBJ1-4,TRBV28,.,TGTGCCAGCACCATGGGACAGCTGTTTAATGAAAAACTGTTTTTT,CASTMGQLFNEKLFF
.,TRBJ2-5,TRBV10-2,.,TGCGCCAGCAGTGAGTACAGCCCTCGAGAGACCCAGTACTTC,CASSEYSPRETQYF
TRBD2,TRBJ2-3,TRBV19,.,TGTGCCAGTAGTAACCCGGGGGGAGGCACAGATACGCAGTATTTT,CASSNPGGGTDTQYF
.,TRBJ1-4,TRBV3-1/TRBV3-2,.,TGTGCCAGCAGCCAATCAAGGGGGGAAAAACTGTTTTTT,CASSQSRGEKLFF
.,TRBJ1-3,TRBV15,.,TGTGCCACCAGCAGAGACAGGGGCTCTGGAAACACCATATATTTT,CATSRDRGSGNTIYF
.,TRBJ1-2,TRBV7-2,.,TGTGCCAGCAGCTTAGCGCAACAGAACTATGGCTACACCTTC,CASSLAQQNYGYTF